This entry concerns a single TCR beta chain. Authors' analysis steps: Amplification from reference gene primers served as the basis for estimated nucleated cell counts. This table comes from immunoSEQ multiplex PCR, and its TCRdb copy is limited to in-frame clones, with some not included. The V and J calls and the clone size are those of that table, but D and trimming were determined from the DNA. The sample lists 250,000 to 300,000 clones; about 91% were seen once. V trimming: 4 bases; J trimming: 5 bases; junction bases outside the gene matches: 7. Per germline, CDR1 SGHRS and CDR2 YFSETQ. The CDR3 loop spans 15 amino acids. Participants' reported clinical history set cohort assignment. The data belong to a study of blood T cell repertoires in COVID-19. Study as a whole: Specimens from acute and convalescent COVID-19 originated in the United States, Italy and Spain. Sources were T cells, B-cell-depleted T cells, or PBMCs; the material itself was cDNA or gDNA.

The V and J genes are TRBV5-1 and TRBJ2-2, with 8 bases lining up with TRBD2. The sequencing input was PBMCs or T cells enriched from blood (not recorded which). This clonotype was sampled from a human donor in a cohort exposed to, infected with or recovered from COVID-19 (not recorded which). The donor label of this sample is uncertain. The CDR3 sequence is CASSAGGARTGELFF. The CDR3 DNA follows: TGCGCCAGCAGCGCCGGGGGGGCAAGGACCGGGGAGCTGTTTTTT.